Listed below are T cell receptor beta chains from one sample, sequenced in a study of T cells in Graves' hyperthyroidism and ophthalmopathy. TCRdb reanalysed the multiplex PCR reads using MiXCR and keeps one entry per CDR3 protein. This sample yields around 620,000 distinct CDR3 sequences, of which just over 45% are seen a single time; around 20% belongs to the top ten. Sequenced material: peripheral blood or thyroid tissue (not recorded which). These receptors were obtained from an adult woman with Graves' disease, either hyperthyroidism or ophthalmopathy (not recorded which). The CDR3 runs from the conserved cysteine through the conserved F or W. D genes are given only for firm matches. Clone size is given for some rows only: seen once, a few or many times, or a class if the clone is expanded.

abundance: few; v_gene: TRBV3-1; j_gene: TRBJ2-7; d_gene: TRBD2; CDR3aa: CASSQSGLAGEQYF; CDR3nt: TGTGCCAGCAGCCAATCGGGACTAGCGGGGGAGCAGTACTTC
abundance: many; v_gene: TRBV7-3; j_gene: TRBJ1-1; d_gene: -; CDR3aa: CASSPAGGLNTEAFF; CDR3nt: TGTGCCAGCAGCCCCGCGGGGGGCCTGAACACTGAAGCTTTCTTT
abundance: -; v_gene: TRBV15; j_gene: TRBJ2-7; d_gene: -; CDR3aa: CATSRDHAFLEQYF; CDR3nt: TGTGCCACCAGCAGAGACCATGCATTTCTCGAGCAGTACTTC
abundance: -; v_gene: TRBV7-3; j_gene: TRBJ1-1; d_gene: -; CDR3aa: CASSLARGLGGYTEAFF; CDR3nt: TGTGCCAGCAGCTTAGCGCGAGGGTTGGGTGGCTACACTGAAGCTTTCTTT
abundance: -; v_gene: TRBV12-3/TRBV12-4; j_gene: TRBJ1-1; d_gene: TRBD1; CDR3aa: CASSPDPGQGNTEAFF; CDR3nt: TGTGCCAGCAGTCCCGATCCGGGACAGGGAAACACTGAAGCTTTCTTT
abundance: -; v_gene: TRBV15; j_gene: TRBJ2-7; d_gene: -; CDR3aa: CATSEDYEQYF; CDR3nt: TGTGCCACCAGCGAGGACTACGAGCAGTACTTC
abundance: many; v_gene: TRBV24-1; j_gene: TRBJ2-3; d_gene: TRBD2; CDR3aa: CATSDARFSGSTDTQYF; CDR3nt: TGTGCCACCAGTGATGCTCGGTTTAGCGGGAGCACAGATACGCAGTATTTT
abundance: -; v_gene: TRBV7-9; j_gene: TRBJ2-5; d_gene: -; CDR3aa: CASSLGGRVQETQYF; CDR3nt: TGTGCCAGCAGCTTAGGTGGGCGGGTCCAAGAGACCCAGTACTTC
abundance: once; v_gene: TRBV20-1; j_gene: TRBJ2-5; d_gene: TRBD1; CDR3aa: CSARPRTGGETQYF; CDR3nt: TGCAGTGCTAGACCTCGGACAGGGGGAGAGACCCAGTACTTC
abundance: many; v_gene: TRBV4-1; j_gene: TRBJ1-2; d_gene: -; CDR3aa: CASRSGGRKNGYTF; CDR3nt: TGCGCCAGCAGAAGCGGAGGCCGGAAAAATGGCTACACCTTC
abundance: few; v_gene: TRBV20-1; j_gene: TRBJ1-2; d_gene: -; CDR3aa: CSAIPTEFYGYTF; CDR3nt: TGCAGTGCTATCCCTACAGAATTCTATGGCTACACCTTC
abundance: -; v_gene: TRBV7-8; j_gene: TRBJ2-7; d_gene: TRBD1; CDR3aa: CASSRTGRAYEQYF; CDR3nt: TGTGCCAGCAGCCGGACAGGGAGAGCCTACGAGCAGTACTTC
abundance: many; v_gene: TRBV11-2; j_gene: TRBJ2-5; d_gene: -; CDR3aa: CASSLGSSGTQYF; CDR3nt: TGTGCCAGCAGCTTAGGGAGTTCAGGGACCCAGTACTTC
abundance: many; v_gene: TRBV20-1; j_gene: TRBJ1-1; d_gene: -; CDR3aa: CSAREGGWTEAFF; CDR3nt: TGCAGTGCTAGAGAGGGGGGGTGGACTGAAGCTTTCTTT
abundance: many; v_gene: TRBV7-2; j_gene: TRBJ2-5; d_gene: TRBD1; CDR3aa: CASSSPGTGPQETQYF; CDR3nt: TGTGCCAGCAGTTCCCCAGGGACAGGGCCCCAAGAGACCCAGTACTTC
abundance: few; v_gene: TRBV15; j_gene: TRBJ2-7; d_gene: -; CDR3aa: CATSRDLSYEQYF; CDR3nt: TGTGCCACCAGCAGAGATTTGTCCTACGAGCAGTACTTC
abundance: -; v_gene: TRBV2; j_gene: TRBJ2-5; d_gene: TRBD1; CDR3aa: CASRYRGKTQYF; CDR3nt: TGTGCCAGCCGATACAGGGGAAAGACCCAGTACTTC
abundance: -; v_gene: TRBV27; j_gene: TRBJ1-3; d_gene: -; CDR3aa: CASSLSMAPADTIYF; CDR3nt: TGTGCCAGCAGTTTATCGATGGCTCCCGCAGACACCATATATTTT
abundance: few; v_gene: TRBV27; j_gene: TRBJ2-7; d_gene: TRBD2; CDR3aa: CASSLSHPSSGYEQYF; CDR3nt: TGTGCCAGCAGTTTATCCCACCCGTCTAGCGGCTACGAGCAGTACTTC
abundance: -; v_gene: TRBV25-1; j_gene: TRBJ1-2; d_gene: -; CDR3aa: CASHSRGYEGYTF; CDR3nt: TGTGCCAGTCATTCGCGAGGGTATGAAGGCTACACCTTC
abundance: many; v_gene: TRBV12-3/TRBV12-4; j_gene: TRBJ2-2; d_gene: TRBD1; CDR3aa: CASSLWQGAIGELFF; CDR3nt: TGTGCCAGCAGTTTATGGCAGGGGGCTATCGGGGAGCTGTTTTTT
abundance: many; v_gene: TRBV9; j_gene: TRBJ1-4; d_gene: -; CDR3aa: CASSVSHGGGKLFF; CDR3nt: TGTGCCAGCAGCGTTAGCCACGGCGGGGGAAAACTGTTTTTT
abundance: -; v_gene: TRBV29-1; j_gene: TRBJ2-7; d_gene: -; CDR3aa: CSARGRDYEQYF; CDR3nt: TGCAGCGCAAGGGGAAGGGACTACGAGCAGTACTTC
abundance: -; v_gene: TRBV15; j_gene: TRBJ2-7; d_gene: -; CDR3aa: CATSRDGLRGGYEQYF; CDR3nt: TGTGCCACCAGCAGAGATGGCCTCAGGGGGGGCTACGAGCAGTACTTC
abundance: -; v_gene: TRBV19; j_gene: TRBJ1-6; d_gene: TRBD1; CDR3aa: CASTPDRSPLHF; CDR3nt: TGTGCCAGTACCCCGGACAGGAGCCCCCTCCACTTT
abundance: few; v_gene: TRBV25-1; j_gene: TRBJ2-3; d_gene: TRBD1; CDR3aa: CASSEEWTGADTQYF; CDR3nt: TGTGCCAGCAGTGAAGAGTGGACAGGGGCAGATACGCAGTATTTT
abundance: many; v_gene: TRBV9; j_gene: TRBJ1-2; d_gene: -; CDR3aa: CASSALGRLYGGYTF; CDR3nt: TGTGCCAGCAGCGCCCTTGGGAGGCTCTACGGTGGCTACACCTTC
abundance: many; v_gene: TRBV20-1; j_gene: TRBJ1-4; d_gene: -; CDR3aa: CSAPTGGNEKLFF; CDR3nt: TGCAGTGCACCGACAGGCGGTAATGAAAAACTGTTTTTT
abundance: -; v_gene: TRBV10-3; j_gene: TRBJ1-2; d_gene: -; CDR3aa: CAISGGERVYGYTF; CDR3nt: TGTGCCATCAGTGGGGGTGAGAGGGTCTATGGCTACACCTTC
abundance: -; v_gene: TRBV7-9; j_gene: TRBJ1-3; d_gene: -; CDR3aa: CASSQADTIYF; CDR3nt: TGTGCCAGCAGCCAAGCGGACACCATATATTTT
abundance: -; v_gene: TRBV5-1; j_gene: TRBJ1-1; d_gene: -; CDR3aa: CASSFTGSMNTEAFF; CDR3nt: TGCGCCAGCAGCTTTACAGGGTCGATGAACACTGAAGCTTTCTTT